This is a list of T cell receptor beta chains from one sample in a study of blood T cell repertoires in COVID-19. The method was immunoSEQ multiplex PCR; TCRdb's version includes in-frame clones alone and lacks a portion of them. The table has a few hundred thousand clones, over 80% seen once; the top ten hold around 4.2%. The specimen was peripheral blood. These receptors were taken from a woman aged 45-60 years with active or convalescent COVID-19. CDR3s include the opening cysteine and the closing phenylalanine or tryptophan. D genes are given only for firm matches. Where a row states a size, it is once, few, many or the class of an expanded clone; other rows omit it.

J | size | D | V | DNA | CDR3
TRBJ2-7 | NA | TRBD2 | TRBV27 | TGTGCCAGCAAAGCGGGAGCTGGGACCGAGCAGTACTTC | CASKAGAGTEQYF
TRBJ2-3 | NA | TRBD2 | TRBV30 | TGTGCCTGGAGTGTGGGCCTAGCGGGAGATACGCAGTATTTT | CAWSVGLAGDTQYF
TRBJ2-7 | NA | TRBD2 | TRBV4-1 | TGCGCCAGCAGCCTTGGACCCATCGGGGGAGGGTCGGTCTACGAGCAGTACTTC | CASSLGPIGGGSVYEQYF
TRBJ1-1 | NA | NA | TRBV20-1 | TGCAGTGCTAGTTGGAGCACTGAAGCTTTCTTT | CSASWSTEAFF
TRBJ1-5 | NA | NA | TRBV5-5 | TGTGCCAGCGGCGACAGCGGGGATCAGCCCCAGCATTTT | CASGDSGDQPQHF
TRBJ2-7 | NA | NA | TRBV6-1 | TGTGCCAGCAGTGAGTGGGACACCCTGGGGCGATACGAGCAGTACTTC | CASSEWDTLGRYEQYF
TRBJ1-6 | few | TRBD1 | TRBV30 | TGTGCCTGGAGTGGAACAGGGGTGGAGAGTTCACCCCTCCACTTT | CAWSGTGVESSPLHF
TRBJ2-1 | few | TRBD1 | TRBV7-9 | TGTGCCAGCAGCGCTAGGCTCGGACAGGGGAGGAATGAGCAGTTCTTC | CASSARLGQGRNEQFF
TRBJ2-1 | NA | TRBD2 | TRBV7-3 | TGTGCCAGCAGCCCGACTAGCGACGGCAATGAGCAGTTCTTC | CASSPTSDGNEQFF
TRBJ2-2 | NA | NA | TRBV6-4 | TGTGCCAGCAGTGACAGGAGAAACACCGGGGAGCTGTTTTTT | CASSDRRNTGELFF
TRBJ1-2 | few | NA | TRBV19 | TGTGCCAGCCGAGGGCGAGGCCACCAGGACTATGGCTACACCTTC | CASRGRGHQDYGYTF
TRBJ2-3 | NA | NA | TRBV20-1 | TGCAGTGCCCAGGCCGGTAATACGCAGTATTTT | CSAQAGNTQYF
TRBJ2-3 | NA | NA | TRBV6-1 | TGTGCCAGCACCAAAGAGACAGATACGCAGTATTTT | CASTKETDTQYF
TRBJ2-1 | NA | NA | TRBV7-9 | TGTGCCAGCAGCTTACTTGGGGGCGGAGGTGGCAATGAGCAGTTCTTC | CASSLLGGGGGNEQFF
TRBJ2-1 | NA | TRBD2 | TRBV28 | TGTGCCAGCAGTCTAGCCCGGACTAGCGGGAGAGGTGAGCAGTTCTTC | CASSLARTSGRGEQFF
TRBJ2-3 | NA | NA | TRBV28 | TGTGCCAGCAGTTTGGACTCTACTAGCACAGATACGCAGTATTTT | CASSLDSTSTDTQYF
TRBJ1-3 | NA | NA | TRBV4-1 | TGCGCCAGCAGCCAGGGAGGACCTGGTTACACCATATATTTT | CASSQGGPGYTIYF
TRBJ2-7 | NA | TRBD1 | TRBV10-3 | TGTGCCACCCAGGGGGCTAGCTACGAGCAGTACTTC | CATQGASYEQYF
TRBJ2-7 | NA | TRBD2 | TRBV14 | TGTGCCAGCCGTATTAGCGGGAGCTCCTACGAGCAGTACTTC | CASRISGSSYEQYF
TRBJ1-5 | NA | NA | TRBV5-4 | TGTGCCAGCAGCTTCCCAATGGGAGATTATAGCAATCAGCCCCAGCATTTT | CASSFPMGDYSNQPQHF
TRBJ1-3 | NA | NA | TRBV7-9 | TGTGCCAGCAGCGCCACCGGGACTCCCCTCTCTGGAAACACCATATATTTT | CASSATGTPLSGNTIYF
TRBJ2-3 | NA | TRBD1 | TRBV3-1/TRBV3-2 | TGTGCCAGCAGCCGACGGACAGGAACGCTCCAAGATACGCAGTATTTT | CASSRRTGTLQDTQYF
TRBJ1-2 | NA | NA | TRBV4-2 | TGTGCCAGCAGCCATATCGAGACAGCCGTTAATGGCTACACCTTC | CASSHIETAVNGYTF
TRBJ1-1 | once | TRBD1 | TRBV2 | TGTGCCAGCAGCGCGGACAGGGGCAACACTGAAGCTTTCTTT | CASSADRGNTEAFF
TRBJ2-7 | once | TRBD2 | TRBV6-5 | TGTGCCAGCAGCCTAGCGGGGGCAAGCTCCTACGAGCAGTACTTC | CASSLAGASSYEQYF
TRBJ1-1 | once | NA | TRBV18 | TGTGCCAGCTCACCACAGCAACTTACCAACACTGAAGCTTTCTTT | CASSPQQLTNTEAFF
TRBJ1-2 | NA | NA | TRBV28 | TGTGCCAGCAGCTATTCCAGGGTATATGGCTACACCTTC | CASSYSRVYGYTF
TRBJ1-3 | NA | NA | TRBV30 | TGTGCCTGGAGTGTACGGAGATCCCGAGGAAACACCATATATTTT | CAWSVRRSRGNTIYF
TRBJ1-6 | NA | NA | TRBV5-6 | TGTGCCAGCAGCTTGGTCGCAGGATCCATGGGTAATTCACCCCTCCACTTT | CASSLVAGSMGNSPLHF
TRBJ2-7 | NA | NA | TRBV6-5 | TGTGCCAGCAGTAACGGTTTTCGCGAGCAGTACTTC | CASSNGFREQYF
TRBJ2-2 | NA | NA | TRBV6-5 | TGTGCCAGCAGCCGAGCGCACACCGGGGAGCTGTTTTTT | CASSRAHTGELFF